This T cell receptor (beta chain) was sequenced in a study of cytomegalovirus exposure and HLA in healthy donors. PCR was performed using 60 Vbeta and 13 Jbeta primers. The assay was immunoSEQ multiplex PCR, and TCRdb's table has in-frame clones only and misses some. This sample carries approximately 110,000 clones, 75% to 85% of them seen once, and the ten largest clones take less than 2.5%. As for this clone: Compared with germline, one end of the junction differs, possibly owing to a read error.

The germline gives CDR1 SEHNR, CDR2 FQNEAQ (reference sequence). The CDR3 sequence is 17 residues long. The gene calls are TRBV7-9 and TRBJ1-3; a weak D match, TRBD1 (6 bases). This receptor was obtained from a man aged 45 to 65 in good health and CMV-seronegative. The material sequenced was PBMCs. This CDR3 reads CSSSFSGTTGLGNTIYF. DNA of the CDR3: TGTTCCAGCAGCTTTTCGGGGACCACAGGGTTGGGAAACACCATATATTTT.